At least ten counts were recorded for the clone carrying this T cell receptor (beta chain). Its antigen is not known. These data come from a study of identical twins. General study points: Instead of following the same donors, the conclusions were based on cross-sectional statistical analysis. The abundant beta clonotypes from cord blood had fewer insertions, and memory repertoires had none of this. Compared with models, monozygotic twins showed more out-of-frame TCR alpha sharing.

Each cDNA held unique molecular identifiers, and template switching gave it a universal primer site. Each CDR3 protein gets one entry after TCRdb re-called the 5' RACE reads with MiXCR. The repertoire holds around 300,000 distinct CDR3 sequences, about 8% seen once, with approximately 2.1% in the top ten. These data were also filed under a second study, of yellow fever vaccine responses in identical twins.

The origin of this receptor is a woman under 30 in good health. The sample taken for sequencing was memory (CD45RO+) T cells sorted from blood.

CDR3 loop: CASSPLAGGFISEQFF. The CDR3 nucleotides read TGTGCCAGCAGCCCTCTAGCGGGGGGGTTTATCAGTGAGCAGTTCTTC. The V gene is TRBV9, the J gene TRBJ2-1; the match to TRBD2 covers 12 bases. The CDR3 has 16 amino acids. The V gene end was trimmed by 4 bases and the J gene end by 9 bases; junction bases not matched to a gene: 11. Germline CDR1 and CDR2: SGDLS and YYNGEE.